The 16 T cell receptor beta chains in this list originate from one sample, sequenced in a study of immune evolution from preneoplasia to lung adenocarcinoma. Libraries were prepared by immunoSEQ multiplex PCR; TCRdb keeps only in-frame clonotypes and omits some of them. The data hold 11,000 to 15,000 clones, with 75% to 85% observed a single time. The specimen was FFPE minimally invasive lung adenocarcinoma tissue. These receptors came from an older person with lung adenocarcinoma.

The chain is built from TRBV7-9 and TRBJ1-2, with D hard to call. CDR1 and CDR2 (germline): SEHNR, FQNEAQ (reference sequence). Trimming took 1 base from V and 5 from J, leaving 14 bases between them. The CDR3 consists of 15 residues. The CDR3 DNA sequence: TGTGCCAGCAGCTTAGGGGGAGAGGGTATTTATGGCTACACCTTC. It specifies CASSLGGEGIYGYTF.

This sequence joins TRBV28 and TRBJ1-1, with D perhaps matching TRBD1 (5 bases). V dropped 5 bases and J dropped 4 bases, with 14 bases sitting between them. The CDR3 has 14 amino acids. Germline values: CDR1 MDHEN, CDR2 SYDVKM. CDR3 sequence: CASSPLGDSTEAFF. In DNA, the CDR3 is TGTGCCAGCAGTCCGCTGGGGGATAGCACTGAAGCTTTCTTT. The variable domain in full, completed from reference TRBV28 and TRBJ1-1, reads DVKVTQSSRYLVKRTGEKVFLECVQDMDHENMFWYRQDPGLGLRLIYFSYDVKMKEKGDIPEGYSVSREKKERFSLILESASTNQTSMYLCASSPLGDSTEAFFGQGTRLTVV.

J is TRBJ1-2 and V is TRBV5-1, with 10 bases matching TRBD1. The trim removed 0 bases at V and 5 bases at J, leaving 7 bases unmatched. This CDR3 has 16 residues. Germline V gene sequence: CDR1 SGHRS, CDR2 YFSETQ. The CDR3 loop is CASSLATGGAGYGYTF. In DNA form, the CDR3 reads TGCGCCAGCAGCTTGGCGACAGGGGGCGCTGGGTATGGCTACACCTTC.

V is TRBV18 and J is TRBJ2-6; D is unclear. The CDR3 runs to 15 residues. CDR1 and CDR2 (germline): KGHSH, LQKENI. Deletions cut 4 bases from V and 0 bases from J, with 7 bases between. CDR3 sequence reads: CASSRDFSGANVLTF. CDR3 nucleotide sequence: TGTGCCAGCTCACGCGACTTCTCTGGGGCCAACGTCCTGACTTTC.

The chain couples TRBV13 to TRBJ2-3, with D unclear. The CDR3 loop spans 11 amino acids. V was pared by 1 base and J by 7 bases, with 3 bases between. Looked up from germline, CDR1 is PRHDT and CDR2 is FYEKMQ (reference sequence). The chain's CDR3 is CASSLVNTQYF. The DNA of the CDR3 is TGTGCCAGCAGCTTAGTAAATACGCAGTATTTT.

The chain carries TRBV2 and TRBJ1-1, with D tentatively TRBD1 (5 bases). V was cut by 5 bases and J by 1 base, with 14 bases left in between. Germline CDR1 and CDR2: SNHLY and FYNNEI. The CDR3 has 15 amino acids. Written as DNA, the CDR3 is TGTGCCAGCAGTTGGACAAGGAAGAAGAACACTGAAGCTTTCTTT. Residues: CASSWTRKKNTEAFF.

Only a few counts were recorded for this clone. This rearrangement joins TRBV6-1 to TRBJ1-5; 7 nucleotides agree with TRBD1. The germline gives CDR1 MNHNS, CDR2 SASEGT. J was trimmed by 5 bases and V by 2 bases; bases with no gene match: 6. The CDR3 spans 15 residues. The CDR3 DNA follows: TGTGCCAGCAGTGAATCACAGGGGACGTATCAGCCCCAGCATTTT. Translated, it gives CASSESQGTYQPQHF.

The gene calls are TRBV9 and TRBJ2-1; D ambiguous. This CDR3 has 16 amino acids. CDR1 SGDLS and CDR2 YYNGEE come from the germline V gene. Trimming took off 0 bases at V and 0 bases at J, with 10 bases between the two ends. Written as DNA, the CDR3 is TGTGCCAGCAGCGTAGAAGGCGTGAACTCCTACAATGAGCAGTTCTTC. It translates to CASSVEGVNSYNEQFF.

The CDR3 protein is CASGLDGNTEAFF. In nucleotides, the CDR3 is TGTGCCAGCGGACTAGACGGGAACACTGAAGCTTTCTTT. The chain couples TRBV7-3 to TRBJ1-1; D remains ambiguous. Germline V gene lookup returns CDR1 SGHTA and CDR2 FQGTGA. The CDR3 extends over 13 amino acids. Trimming took off 8 bases at V and 1 base at J, with 11 bases between the two ends. Full variable domain (missing parts from reference TRBV7-3 and TRBJ1-1): GAGVSQTPSNKVTEKGKYVELRCDPISGHTALYWYRQSLGQGPEFLIYFQGTGAADDSGLPNDRFFAVRPEGSVSTLKIQRTERGDSAVYLCASGLDGNTEAFFGQGTRLTVV.

The chain couples TRBV5-1 to TRBJ2-2; no clear D. Trimming took off 4 bases at V and 5 bases at J, with 12 bases between the two ends. This CDR3 region has 14 residues. CDR1 is SGHRS and CDR2 is YFSETQ in the germline V gene. The CDR3: CASSPIPSTGELFF. CDR3 nucleotide sequence: TGCGCCAGCAGCCCCATCCCGAGTACCGGGGAGCTGTTTTTT.

This chain connects TRBV28 to TRBJ2-5; 12 bases line up with TRBD2. The CDR3 length is 20 residues. The J segment lost 5 bases and the V segment lost 4 bases, leaving 20 bases of the junction unmatched. Germline V gene data show CDR1 as MDHEN and CDR2 as SYDVKM. CDR3 nucleotide sequence: TGTGCCAGCAGTTCAACAGGGGCCCCCTCACTCACTAGCGGGAGGGAGACCCAGTACTTC. The encoded protein is CASSSTGAPSLTSGRETQYF. The full variable domain, rest sourced from reference TRBV28 and TRBJ2-5, is DVKVTQSSRYLVKRTGEKVFLECVQDMDHENMFWYRQDPGLGLRLIYFSYDVKMKEKGDIPEGYSVSREKKERFSLILESASTNQTSMYLCASSSTGAPSLTSGRETQYFGPGTRLLVL.

V and J are TRBV11-2 and TRBJ1-3; 8 bases are a match to TRBD1. CDR3 length equals 15 residues. V shed 4 bases, J shed 4 bases, and the junction held 6 bases outside the gene matches. CDR1 is SGHAT, CDR2 FQNNGV, per germline. In DNA, the CDR3 is TGTGCCAGCAGCTCCCCCGACAGGGGAGGAAACACCATATATTTT. Protein product: CASSSPDRGGNTIYF.

Here the CDR3 reads CASNSNLNTEAFF. The CDR3 DNA reads as TGTGCCAGCAATTCAAACTTGAACACTGAAGCTTTCTTT. The chain recombines TRBV2 with TRBJ1-1; D unresolved. From germline, CDR1 is SNHLY and CDR2 FYNNEI. Trimming cost V 7 bases and J 0 bases, with 9 bases left between them. The CDR3 sequence is 13 residues long.

A note on this clone: Other DNA sequences from this sample encode an identical CDR3 as well. This chain links TRBV9 with TRBJ2-3; 7 nucleotides agree with TRBD2. The trim removed 5 bases at V and 4 bases at J, leaving 10 bases unmatched. Germline lookup yields CDR1 SGDLS and CDR2 YYNGEE. This CDR3 contains 15 residues. Here the CDR3 reads CASSTGGSGSDTQYF. The CDR3 DNA reads as TGTGCCAGCAGTACTGGCGGGAGTGGTTCAGATACGCAGTATTTT.

V usage is TRBV15 and J usage is TRBJ1-2; D is uncertain. Germline loops: CDR1 LNHNV, CDR2 YYDKDF (reference sequence). This CDR3 comprises 14 residues. V was shortened by 1 base and J by 2 bases, with 8 bases between the two germline ends. CDR3 sequence (DNA): TGTGCCACCAGCAGAGTGTCAGGAAACTATGGCTACACCTTC. It specifies CATSRVSGNYGYTF.

The genes are TRBV28 and TRBJ2-7; TRBD2 aligns across 13 bases. The CDR3 length is 18 residues. CDR1 and CDR2 from the germline V gene are MDHEN and SYDVKM. Trimming cost V 6 bases and J 4 bases; bases outside gene matches: 15. For the CDR3, the DNA is TGTGCCAGCAGGGTTTCTGCACCGGGACTAGCGGGAAGGTACGAGCAGTACTTC. Its protein product is CASRVSAPGLAGRYEQYF.